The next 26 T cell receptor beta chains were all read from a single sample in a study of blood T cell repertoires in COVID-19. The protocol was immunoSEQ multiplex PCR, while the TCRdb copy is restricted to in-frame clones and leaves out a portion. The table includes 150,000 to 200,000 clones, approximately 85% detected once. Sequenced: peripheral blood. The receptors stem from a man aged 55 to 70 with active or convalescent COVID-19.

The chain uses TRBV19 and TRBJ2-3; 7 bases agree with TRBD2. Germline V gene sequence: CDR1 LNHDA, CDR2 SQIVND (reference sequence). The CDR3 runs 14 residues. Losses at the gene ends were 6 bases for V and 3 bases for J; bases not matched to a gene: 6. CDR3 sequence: CASSLAGETDTQYF. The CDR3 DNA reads TGTGCCAGTAGCTTGGCGGGAGAGACAGATACGCAGTATTTT.

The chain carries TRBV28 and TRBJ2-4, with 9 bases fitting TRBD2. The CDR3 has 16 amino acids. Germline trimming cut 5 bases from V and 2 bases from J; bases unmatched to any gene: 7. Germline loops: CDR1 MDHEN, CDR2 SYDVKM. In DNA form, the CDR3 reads TGTGCCAGCAGTCTCGAGCGGGAGGTACCCAAAAACATTCAGTACTTC. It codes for CASSLEREVPKNIQYF.

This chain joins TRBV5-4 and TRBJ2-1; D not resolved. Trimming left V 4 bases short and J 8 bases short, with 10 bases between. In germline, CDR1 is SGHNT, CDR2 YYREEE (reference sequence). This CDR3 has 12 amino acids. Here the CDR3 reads CASSLDSHEQFF. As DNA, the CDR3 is TGTGCCAGCAGCCTAGACTCTCATGAGCAGTTCTTC. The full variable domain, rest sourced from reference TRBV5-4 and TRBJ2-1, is ETGVTQSPTHLIKTRGQQVTLRCSSQSGHNTVSWYQQALGQGPQFIFQYYREEENGRGNFPPRFSGLQFPNYSSELNVNALELDDSALYLCASSLDSHEQFFGPGTRLTVL.

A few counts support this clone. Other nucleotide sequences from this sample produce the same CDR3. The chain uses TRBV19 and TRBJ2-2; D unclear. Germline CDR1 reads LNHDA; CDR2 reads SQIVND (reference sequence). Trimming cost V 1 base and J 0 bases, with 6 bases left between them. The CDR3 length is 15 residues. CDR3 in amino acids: CASSIGASNTGELFF. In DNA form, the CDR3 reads TGTGCCAGTAGTATAGGGGCCTCGAACACCGGGGAGCTGTTTTTT.

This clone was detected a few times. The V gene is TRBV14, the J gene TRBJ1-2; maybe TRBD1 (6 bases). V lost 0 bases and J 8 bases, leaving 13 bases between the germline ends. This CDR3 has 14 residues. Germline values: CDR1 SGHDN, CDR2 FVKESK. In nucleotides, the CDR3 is TGTGCCAGCAGCCAAGACAGGGGTCAGGGCGGCTACACCTTC. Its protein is CASSQDRGQGGYTF. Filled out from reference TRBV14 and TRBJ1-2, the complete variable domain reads EAGVTQFPSHSVIEKGQTVTLRCDPISGHDNLYWYRRVMGKEIKFLLHFVKESKQDESGMPNNRFLAERTGGTYSTLKVQPAELEDSGVYFCASSQDRGQGGYTFGSGTRLTVV.

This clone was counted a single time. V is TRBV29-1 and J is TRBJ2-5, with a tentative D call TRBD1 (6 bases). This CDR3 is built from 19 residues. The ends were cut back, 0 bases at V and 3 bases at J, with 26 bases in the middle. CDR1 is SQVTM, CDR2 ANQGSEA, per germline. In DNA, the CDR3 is TGCAGCGTTGAAGACCCCTTGGCAGGGGCCGGTGCGTGGAAAGAGACCCAGTACTTC. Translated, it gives CSVEDPLAGAGAWKETQYF.

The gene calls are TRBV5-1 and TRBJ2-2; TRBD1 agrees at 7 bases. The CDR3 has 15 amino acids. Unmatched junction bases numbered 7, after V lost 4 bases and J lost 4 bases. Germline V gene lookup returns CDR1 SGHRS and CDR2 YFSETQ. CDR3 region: CASSRQGDLTGELFF. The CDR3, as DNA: TGCGCCAGCAGCCGCCAGGGGGATCTCACCGGGGAGCTGTTTTTT.

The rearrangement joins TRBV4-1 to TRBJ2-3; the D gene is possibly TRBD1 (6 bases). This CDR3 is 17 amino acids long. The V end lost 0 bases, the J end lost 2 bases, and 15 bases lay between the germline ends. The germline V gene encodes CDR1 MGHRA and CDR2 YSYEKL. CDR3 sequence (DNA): TGCGCCAGCAGCCAAGACCCTCCACAGGGATACACAGATACGCAGTATTTT. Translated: CASSQDPPQGYTDTQYF.

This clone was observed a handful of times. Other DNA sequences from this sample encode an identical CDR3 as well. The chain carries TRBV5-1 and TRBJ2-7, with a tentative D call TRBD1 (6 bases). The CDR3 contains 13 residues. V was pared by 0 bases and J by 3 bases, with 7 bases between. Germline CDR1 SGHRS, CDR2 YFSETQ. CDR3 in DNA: TGCGCCAGCAGCTTGGGACAGGTCTACGAGCAGTACTTC. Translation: CASSLGQVYEQYF. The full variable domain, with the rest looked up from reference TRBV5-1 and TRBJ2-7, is KAGVTQTPRYLIKTRGQQVTLSCSPISGHRSVSWYQQTPGQGLQFLFEYFSETQRNKGNFPGRFSGRQFSNSRSEMNVSTLELGDSALYLCASSLGQVYEQYFGPGTRLTVT.

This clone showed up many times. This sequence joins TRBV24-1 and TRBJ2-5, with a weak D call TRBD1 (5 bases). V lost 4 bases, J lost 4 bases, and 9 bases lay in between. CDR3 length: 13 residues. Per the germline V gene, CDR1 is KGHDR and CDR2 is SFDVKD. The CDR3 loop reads CATSEEGAETQYF. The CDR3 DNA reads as TGTGCCACCAGTGAAGAAGGGGCAGAGACCCAGTACTTC.

CDR3 sequence reads: CASSISSQGYNEQFF. The CDR3 DNA follows: TGTGCCAGTAGTATATCGTCTCAGGGGTACAATGAGCAGTTCTTC. The chain combines TRBV19 with TRBJ2-1; possible D gene TRBD1, 6 bases. The germline V and J ends were trimmed by 2 bases and 4 bases, with 12 bases remaining between them. Germline V gene sequence: CDR1 LNHDA, CDR2 SQIVND (reference sequence). The CDR3 length is 15 residues.

CDR3: CASSLSGPGANEKLFF. The CDR3 bases are TGTGCCAGCAGTTTGAGCGGCCCCGGAGCTAATGAAAAACTGTTTTTT. This sequence joins TRBV28 and TRBJ1-4; unclear D gene. V lost 3 bases to trimming and J lost 3 bases, with 14 bases between them. This CDR3 is built from 16 residues. CDR1 is MDHEN, CDR2 SYDVKM, per germline.

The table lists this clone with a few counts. The CDR3 DNA reads TGTGCCAGCAGCGCAACACCGGGGACTGAAGCTTTCTTT. Translating it yields CASSATPGTEAFF. This sequence joins TRBV9 and TRBJ1-1; D remains unclear. The ends were cut back, 3 bases at V and 5 bases at J, with 11 bases in the middle. CDR1 is SGDLS and CDR2 is YYNGEE in the germline V gene. The CDR3 spans 13 residues.

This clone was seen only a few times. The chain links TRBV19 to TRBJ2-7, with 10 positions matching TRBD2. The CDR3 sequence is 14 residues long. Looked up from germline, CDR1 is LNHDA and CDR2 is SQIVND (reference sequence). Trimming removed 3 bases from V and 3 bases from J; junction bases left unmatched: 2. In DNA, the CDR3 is TGTGCCAGTAGTATCCGGACTAGCGGCTACGAGCAGTACTTC. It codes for CASSIRTSGYEQYF.

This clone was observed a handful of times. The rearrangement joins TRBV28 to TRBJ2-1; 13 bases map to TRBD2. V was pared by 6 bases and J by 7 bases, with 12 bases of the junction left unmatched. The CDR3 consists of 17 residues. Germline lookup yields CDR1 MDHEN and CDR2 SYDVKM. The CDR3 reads CASRTAGLAGFRNEQFF. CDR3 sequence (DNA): TGTGCCAGCAGGACGGCGGGACTAGCGGGGTTTCGGAATGAGCAGTTCTTC. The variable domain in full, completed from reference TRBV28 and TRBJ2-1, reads DVKVTQSSRYLVKRTGEKVFLECVQDMDHENMFWYRQDPGLGLRLIYFSYDVKMKEKGDIPEGYSVSREKKERFSLILESASTNQTSMYLCASRTAGLAGFRNEQFFGPGTRLTVL.

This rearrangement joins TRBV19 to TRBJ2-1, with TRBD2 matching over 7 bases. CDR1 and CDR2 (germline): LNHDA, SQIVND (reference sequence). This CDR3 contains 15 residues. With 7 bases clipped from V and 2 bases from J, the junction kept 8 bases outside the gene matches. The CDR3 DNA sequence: TGTGCCAGTAATTCCTGGGAGGGGACCTACAATGAGCAGTTCTTC. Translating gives CASNSWEGTYNEQFF.

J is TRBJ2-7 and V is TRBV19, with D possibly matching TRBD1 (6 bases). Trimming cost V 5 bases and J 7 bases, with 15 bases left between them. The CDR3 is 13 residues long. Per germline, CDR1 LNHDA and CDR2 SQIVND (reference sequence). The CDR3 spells CASSPVTGWEQYF. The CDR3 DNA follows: TGTGCCAGTAGTCCTGTAACAGGGTGGGAGCAGTACTTC.

The CDR3 is CASRGPGTSGSNEQFF. CDR3 sequence (DNA): TGTGCCAGCAGAGGACCCGGGACTAGCGGGAGTAATGAGCAGTTCTTC. The chain is built from TRBV28 and TRBJ2-1, with 14 bases identical to TRBD2. The trim removed 6 bases at V and 7 bases at J, leaving 8 bases unmatched. Germline V gene sequence: CDR1 MDHEN, CDR2 SYDVKM. CDR3 length equals 16 residues.

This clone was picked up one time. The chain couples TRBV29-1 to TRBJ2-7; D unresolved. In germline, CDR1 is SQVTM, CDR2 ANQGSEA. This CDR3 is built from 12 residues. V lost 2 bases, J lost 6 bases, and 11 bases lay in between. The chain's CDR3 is CSVETDTSEQYF. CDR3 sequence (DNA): TGCAGCGTTGAAACAGACACCTCCGAGCAGTACTTC.

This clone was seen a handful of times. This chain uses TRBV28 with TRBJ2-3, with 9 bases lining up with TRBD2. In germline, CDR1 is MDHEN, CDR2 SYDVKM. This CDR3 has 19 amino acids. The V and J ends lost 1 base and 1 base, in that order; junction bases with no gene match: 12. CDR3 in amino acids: CASSLLFLMAGGRTDTQYF. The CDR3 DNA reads TGTGCCAGCAGTTTATTATTCCTGATGGCGGGAGGGCGCACAGATACGCAGTATTTT. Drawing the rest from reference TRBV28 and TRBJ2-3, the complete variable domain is DVKVTQSSRYLVKRTGEKVFLECVQDMDHENMFWYRQDPGLGLRLIYFSYDVKMKEKGDIPEGYSVSREKKERFSLILESASTNQTSMYLCASSLLFLMAGGRTDTQYFGPGTRLTVL.

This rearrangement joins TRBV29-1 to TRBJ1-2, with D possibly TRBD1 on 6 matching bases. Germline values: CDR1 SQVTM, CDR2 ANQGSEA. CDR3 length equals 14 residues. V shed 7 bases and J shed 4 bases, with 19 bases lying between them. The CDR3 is CSASEGGAGYGYTF. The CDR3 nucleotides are TGCAGCGCCTCGGAGGGGGGGGCCGGCTATGGCTACACCTTC.

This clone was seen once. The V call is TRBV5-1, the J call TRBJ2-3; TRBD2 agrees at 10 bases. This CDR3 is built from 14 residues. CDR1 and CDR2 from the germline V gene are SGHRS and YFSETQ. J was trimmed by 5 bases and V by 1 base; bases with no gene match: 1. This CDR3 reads CASSLTSGIDTQYF. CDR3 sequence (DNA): TGCGCCAGCAGCTTGACTAGCGGGATAGATACGCAGTATTTT. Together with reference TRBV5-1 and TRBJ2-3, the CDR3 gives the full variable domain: KAGVTQTPRYLIKTRGQQVTLSCSPISGHRSVSWYQQTPGQGLQFLFEYFSETQRNKGNFPGRFSGRQFSNSRSEMNVSTLELGDSALYLCASSLTSGIDTQYFGPGTRLTVL.

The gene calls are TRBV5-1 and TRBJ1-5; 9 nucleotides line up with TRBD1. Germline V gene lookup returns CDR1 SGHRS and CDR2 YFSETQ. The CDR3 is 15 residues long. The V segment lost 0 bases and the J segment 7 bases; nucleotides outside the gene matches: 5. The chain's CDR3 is CASSLGGQGGQPQHF. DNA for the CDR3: TGCGCCAGCAGCTTGGGGGGACAGGGTGGCCAGCCCCAGCATTTT.

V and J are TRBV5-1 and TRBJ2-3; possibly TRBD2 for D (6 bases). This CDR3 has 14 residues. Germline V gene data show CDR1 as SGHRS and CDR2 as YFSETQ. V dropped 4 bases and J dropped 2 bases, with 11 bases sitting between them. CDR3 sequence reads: CASSPGLYTDTQYF. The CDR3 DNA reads TGCGCCAGCAGCCCGGGACTCTACACAGATACGCAGTATTTT.

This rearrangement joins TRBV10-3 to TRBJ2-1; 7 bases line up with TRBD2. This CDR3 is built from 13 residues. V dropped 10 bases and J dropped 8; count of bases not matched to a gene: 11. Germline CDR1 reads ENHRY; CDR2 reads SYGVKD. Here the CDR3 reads CATQGGSLDEQFF. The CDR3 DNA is TGTGCCACCCAGGGAGGGTCCTTAGATGAGCAGTTCTTC.

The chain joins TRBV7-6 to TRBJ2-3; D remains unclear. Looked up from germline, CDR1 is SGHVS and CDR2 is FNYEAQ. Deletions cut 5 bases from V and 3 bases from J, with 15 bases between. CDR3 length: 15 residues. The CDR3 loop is CASSPALKRTDTQYF. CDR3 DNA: TGTGCCAGCAGCCCAGCCCTGAAGCGTACAGATACGCAGTATTTT.